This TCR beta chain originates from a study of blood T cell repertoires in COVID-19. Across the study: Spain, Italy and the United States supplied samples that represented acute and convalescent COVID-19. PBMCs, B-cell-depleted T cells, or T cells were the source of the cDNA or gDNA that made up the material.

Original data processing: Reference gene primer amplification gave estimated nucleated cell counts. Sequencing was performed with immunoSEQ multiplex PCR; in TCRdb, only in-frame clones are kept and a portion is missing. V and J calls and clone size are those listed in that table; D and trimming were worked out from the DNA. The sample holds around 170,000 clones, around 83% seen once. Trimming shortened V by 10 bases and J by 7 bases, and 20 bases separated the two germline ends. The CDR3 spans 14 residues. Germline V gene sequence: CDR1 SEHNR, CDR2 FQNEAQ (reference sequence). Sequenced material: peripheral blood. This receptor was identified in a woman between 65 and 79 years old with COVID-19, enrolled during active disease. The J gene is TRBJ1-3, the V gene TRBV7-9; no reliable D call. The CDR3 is CATGSSGSRNTIYF. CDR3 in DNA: TGTGCCACCGGCTCGAGTGGGTCTAGGAACACCATATATTTT.